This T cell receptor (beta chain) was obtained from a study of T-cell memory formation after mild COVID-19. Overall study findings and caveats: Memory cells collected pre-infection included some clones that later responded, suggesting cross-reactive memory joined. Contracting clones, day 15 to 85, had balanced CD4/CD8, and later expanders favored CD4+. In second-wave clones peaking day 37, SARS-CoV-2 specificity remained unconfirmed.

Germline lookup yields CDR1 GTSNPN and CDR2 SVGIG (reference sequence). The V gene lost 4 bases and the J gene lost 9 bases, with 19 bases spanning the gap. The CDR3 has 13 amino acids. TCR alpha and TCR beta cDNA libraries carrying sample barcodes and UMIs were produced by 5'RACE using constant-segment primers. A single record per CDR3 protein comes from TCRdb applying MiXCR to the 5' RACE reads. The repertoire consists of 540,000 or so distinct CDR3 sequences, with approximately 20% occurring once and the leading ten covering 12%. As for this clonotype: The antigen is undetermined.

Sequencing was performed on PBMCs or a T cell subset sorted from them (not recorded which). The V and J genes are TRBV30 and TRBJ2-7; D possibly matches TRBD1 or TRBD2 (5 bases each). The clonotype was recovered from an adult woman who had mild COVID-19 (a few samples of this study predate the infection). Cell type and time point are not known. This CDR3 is CAWNRDAVVGQYF. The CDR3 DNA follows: TGTGCCTGGAATCGGGACGCCGTTGTTGGGCAGTACTTC. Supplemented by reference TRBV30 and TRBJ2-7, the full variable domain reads SQTIHQWPATLVQPVGSPLSLECTVEGTSNPNLYWYRQAAGRGLQLLFYSVGIGQISSEVPQNLSASRPQDRQFILSSKKLLLSDSGFYLCAWNRDAVVGQYFGPGTRLTVT.